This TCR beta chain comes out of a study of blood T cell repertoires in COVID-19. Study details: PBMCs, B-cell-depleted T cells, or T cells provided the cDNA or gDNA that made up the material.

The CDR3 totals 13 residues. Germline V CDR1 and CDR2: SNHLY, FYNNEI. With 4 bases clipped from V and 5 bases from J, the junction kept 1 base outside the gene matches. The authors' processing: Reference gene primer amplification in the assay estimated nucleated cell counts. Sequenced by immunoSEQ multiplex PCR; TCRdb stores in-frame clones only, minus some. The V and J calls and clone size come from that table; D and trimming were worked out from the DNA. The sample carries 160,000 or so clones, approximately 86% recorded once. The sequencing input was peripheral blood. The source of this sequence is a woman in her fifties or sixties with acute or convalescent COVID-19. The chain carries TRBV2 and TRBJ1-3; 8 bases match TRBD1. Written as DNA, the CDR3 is TGTGCCAGCAGTGGACAGGGGAGAAACACCATATATTTT. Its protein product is CASSGQGRNTIYF.